Each of the 11 T cell receptor beta chains below was sequenced from the same sample in a study of Ad26.COV2.S vaccination and SARS-CoV-2 variants. Measured with immunoSEQ multiplex PCR; TCRdb has only the in-frame clones, and not every one. The sample yields approximately 350,000 clones, roughly 87% seen once. The treatment: over 15 received Ad26.COV2.S at low or high dose, single or two shots; roughly five received placebo; per-sample allocation not given. Samples came from day 63 after the first vaccine or placebo injection. The source material was peripheral blood, sampled in a trial of Ad26.COV2.S vaccine versus placebo. These receptors were taken from a person between 18 and 65 years old who received the Ad26.COV2.S COVID-19 vaccine or a placebo.

This rearrangement joins TRBV28 to TRBJ2-7, with 8 bases fitting TRBD2. From germline, CDR1 is MDHEN and CDR2 SYDVKM. With V trimmed by 3 bases and J by 6 bases, 7 bases remained unmatched. CDR3 length equals 14 residues. The CDR3 region has the DNA TGTGCCAGCAGTTTCGTTGCGGGGGGAAGCGAGCAGTACTTC. Translating gives CASSFVAGGSEQYF.

The chain is built from TRBV19 and TRBJ1-5, with D possibly being TRBD1 (6 bases). The CDR3 is made up of 15 amino acids. V was cut by 5 bases and J by 5 bases, with 16 bases left in between. Germline V lookup: CDR1 LNHDA, CDR2 SQIVND (reference sequence). CDR3 sequence: CASSLLLGGDQPQHF. CDR3 in DNA: TGTGCCAGTAGTCTCCTCCTAGGGGGAGATCAGCCCCAGCATTTT.

In this sample, this clone turned up once. Here the CDR3 DNA reads TGTGCCAGCCTCCCTGAGGACAACTCCTACGAGCAGTACTTC. As protein: CASLPEDNSYEQYF. This chain connects TRBV5-8 to TRBJ2-7; D perhaps matches TRBD1 (5 bases). Germline V lookup: CDR1 SGHTS, CDR2 YDEGEE. V gave up 7 bases and J gave up 0 bases, with 14 bases separating them. CDR3 length equals 14 residues. Filled out from reference TRBV5-8 and TRBJ2-7, the complete variable domain reads EAGVTQSPTHLIKTRGQQATLRCSPISGHTSVYWYQQALGLGLQFLLWYDEGEERNRGNFPPRFSGRQFPNYSSELNVNALELEDSALYLCASLPEDNSYEQYFGPGTRLTVT.

This clone was found a few times. The chain joins TRBV2 to TRBJ1-5, with TRBD1 as a possible D gene (6 bases). Trimming pared 6 bases from V and 4 bases from J, leaving 7 bases between. CDR1 and CDR2 from the germline V gene are SNHLY and FYNNEI. There are 12 residues in the CDR3. CDR3 residues: CASSGQNQPQHF. In DNA, the CDR3 is TGTGCCAGCAGCGGACAGAATCAGCCCCAGCATTTT.

The V gene is TRBV19, the J gene TRBJ1-2; 7 bases agree with TRBD1. CDR3 size: 15 residues. The germline gives CDR1 LNHDA, CDR2 SQIVND (reference sequence). The V and J ends lost 4 bases and 4 bases, in that order; junction bases with no gene match: 9. CDR3 amino acids: CASSTPGQPLYGYTF. The CDR3 nucleotides read TGTGCCAGTAGTACCCCGGGACAGCCACTCTATGGCTACACCTTC.

This rearrangement joins TRBV6-2 or TRBV6-3 to TRBJ2-3, with TRBD1 identical over 8 bases. The V and J ends lost 4 bases and 4 bases, in that order; junction bases with no gene match: 4. Germline V CDR1 and CDR2: MNHEY, SVGEGT. The CDR3 contains 14 residues. CDR3 region: CASSLRTGPDTQYF. CDR3 nucleotides: TGTGCCAGCAGTTTAAGGACAGGGCCAGATACGCAGTATTTT.

V gene TRBV9 combines with J gene TRBJ1-2, with no clear D. Per the germline V gene, CDR1 is SGDLS and CDR2 is YYNGEE. The germline V and J ends were trimmed by 6 bases and 3 bases, with 9 bases remaining between them. The CDR3 spans 12 residues. The CDR3 loop is CASTRRDYGYTF. As DNA, the CDR3 is TGTGCCAGCACAAGGAGGGACTATGGCTACACCTTC.

The V and J genes are TRBV10-3 and TRBJ1-6, with D unclear. The CDR3 length is 12 residues. Per germline, CDR1 ENHRY and CDR2 SYGVKD. Between the trimmed V and J ends, which lost 2 bases and 10 bases, there was a span of 6 bases. CDR3: CAISEAQSPLHF. CDR3 nucleotide sequence: TGTGCCATCAGTGAGGCTCAATCACCCCTCCACTTT.

The chain couples TRBV15 to TRBJ2-4; D is uncertain. CDR1 is LNHNV and CDR2 is YYDKDF in the germline V gene (reference sequence). This CDR3 has 11 amino acids. The V end lost 9 bases, the J end lost 1 base, and 4 bases lay between the germline ends. CDR3 in amino acids: CATAAKNIQYF. The CDR3 DNA reads as TGTGCCACGGCTGCCAAAAACATTCAGTACTTC.

This sequence joins TRBV5-1 and TRBJ2-3; D is unclear. The V end lost 4 bases, the J end lost 7 bases, and 16 bases lay between the germline ends. The CDR3 sequence is 14 residues long. Germline V gives CDR1 SGHRS, CDR2 YFSETQ. CDR3 DNA: TGCGCCAGCAGCGCCCCCCGAATGGTAAATACGCAGTATTTT. Its translation is CASSAPRMVNTQYF.

In this sample, this clone turned up a few times. This chain joins TRBV27 and TRBJ1-5, with TRBD1 as a possible D gene (6 bases). Looked up from germline, CDR1 is MNHEY and CDR2 is SMNVEV (reference sequence). Between the trimmed V and J ends, which lost 5 bases and 6 bases, there was a span of 17 bases. This CDR3 is 15 amino acids long. The CDR3 region has the DNA TGTGCCAGCAGTGCAACCCAGGGGTTGGGTCAGCCCCAGCATTTT. This encodes CASSATQGLGQPQHF.